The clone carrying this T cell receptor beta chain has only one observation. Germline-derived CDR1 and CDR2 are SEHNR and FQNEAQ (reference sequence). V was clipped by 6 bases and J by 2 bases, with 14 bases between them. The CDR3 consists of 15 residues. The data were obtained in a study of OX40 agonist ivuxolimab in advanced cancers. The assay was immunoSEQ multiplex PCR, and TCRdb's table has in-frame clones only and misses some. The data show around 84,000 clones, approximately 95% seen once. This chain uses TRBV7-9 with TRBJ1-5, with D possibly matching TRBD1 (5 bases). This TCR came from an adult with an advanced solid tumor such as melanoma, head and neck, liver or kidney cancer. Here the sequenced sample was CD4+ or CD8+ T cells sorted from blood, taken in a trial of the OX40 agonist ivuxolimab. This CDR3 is CASRGGLGGNQPQHF. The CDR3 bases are TGTGCCAGCAGAGGCGGATTGGGGGGCAATCAGCCCCAGCATTTT.